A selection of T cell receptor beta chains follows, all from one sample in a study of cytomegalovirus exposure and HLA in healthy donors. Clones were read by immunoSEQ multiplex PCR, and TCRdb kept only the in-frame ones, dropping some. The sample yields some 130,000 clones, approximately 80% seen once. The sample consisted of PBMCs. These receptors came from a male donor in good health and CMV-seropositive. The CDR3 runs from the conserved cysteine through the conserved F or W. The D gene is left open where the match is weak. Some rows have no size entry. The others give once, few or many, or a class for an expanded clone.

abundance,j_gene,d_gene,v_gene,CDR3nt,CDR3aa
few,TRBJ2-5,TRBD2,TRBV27,TGTGCCAGCAGTTTACGGGTAGCGGGAGGTGGTCGGGGGACCCAGTACTTC,CASSLRVAGGGRGTQYF
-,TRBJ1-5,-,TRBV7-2,TGTGCCAGCAGCCCCAGAGGAACCAGGGCCCAGCATTTT,CASSPRGTRAQHF
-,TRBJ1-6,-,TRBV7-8,TGTGCCAGCAGCTCGGGGAGCTCCTATAATTCACCCCTCCACTTT,CASSSGSSYNSPLHF
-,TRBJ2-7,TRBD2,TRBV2,TGTGCCAGCAGTGGACTAGCGGGAGGGCACCACGAGCAGTACTTC,CASSGLAGGHHEQYF
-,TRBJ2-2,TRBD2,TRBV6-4,TGTGCCAGCAGTCCGAGCGGGAGGACGACCGGGGAGCTGTTTTTT,CASSPSGRTTGELFF
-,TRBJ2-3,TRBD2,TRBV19,TGTGCCAGTACCGACAGCGGGGGCCTCGTCAGGGATACGCAGTATTTT,CASTDSGGLVRDTQYF
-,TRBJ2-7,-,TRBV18,TGTGCCAGCTCACCGGCAGGCTATTCCTACGAGCAGTACTTC,CASSPAGYSYEQYF
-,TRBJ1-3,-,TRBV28,TGTGCCAGCAGTCCCCCGGGGATTACTGGAAACACCATATATTTT,CASSPPGITGNTIYF
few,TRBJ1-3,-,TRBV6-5,TGTGCCAGCAGTTACTCAACAGGGAACTCTGGAAACACCATATATTTT,CASSYSTGNSGNTIYF
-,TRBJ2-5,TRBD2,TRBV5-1,TGCGCCAGCAGCCCTAGCGGGGACCAAGAGACCCAGTACTTC,CASSPSGDQETQYF
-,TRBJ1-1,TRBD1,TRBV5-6,TGTGCCAGCAGCGCCAAGACAGGGGGGCGGAACACTGAAGCTTTCTTT,CASSAKTGGRNTEAFF
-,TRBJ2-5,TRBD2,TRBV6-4,TGTGCCAGCCCGGGACTACCACAAGAGACCCAGTACTTC,CASPGLPQETQYF
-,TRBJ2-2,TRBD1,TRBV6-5,TGTGCCAGCAGTCGGGACAGGGTGACCGGGGAGCTGTTTTTT,CASSRDRVTGELFF
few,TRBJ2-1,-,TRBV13,TGTGCCAGCAGCCAAGCTCCCCTGATGAGCTCCTACAATGAGCAGTTCTTC,CASSQAPLMSSYNEQFF
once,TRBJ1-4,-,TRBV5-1,TGCGCCAGCAGCTCCACTGGGCCGGTTGAAAAACTGTTTTTT,CASSSTGPVEKLFF
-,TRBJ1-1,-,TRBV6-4,TGTGCCAGCAGTGACTCGTTCAGGGTGGTGAACACTGAAGCTTTCTTT,CASSDSFRVVNTEAFF
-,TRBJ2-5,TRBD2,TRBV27,TGTGCCAGCAGAAGGAGGGGCGGGAGGGTTGAGACCCAGTACTTC,CASRRRGGRVETQYF
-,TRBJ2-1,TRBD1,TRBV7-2,TGTGCCAGCAGCCCTAGACGAGGGACAGGGGGGGGGAATGAGCAGTTCTTC,CASSPRRGTGGGNEQFF
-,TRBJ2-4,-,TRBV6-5,TGTGCCAGCAGTTACTCGGGAGAGATAAACATTCAGTACTTC,CASSYSGEINIQYF
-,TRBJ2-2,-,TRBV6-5,TGTGCCAGCTTGAAGACGGGACATTCAGCCGGGGAGCTGTTTTTT,CASLKTGHSAGELFF
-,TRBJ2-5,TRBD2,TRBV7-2,TGTGCCAGCAGCTTAGAACTAGCGGTGATCCAAGAGACCCAGTACTTC,CASSLELAVIQETQYF
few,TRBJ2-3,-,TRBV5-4,TGTGCCAGCAGCTTCCCGGGGAGCACAGATACGCAGTATTTT,CASSFPGSTDTQYF
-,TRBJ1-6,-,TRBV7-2,TGTGCCAGCAGCTTAGGGGTGACTTCAGCGAATTCACCCCTCCACTTT,CASSLGVTSANSPLHF
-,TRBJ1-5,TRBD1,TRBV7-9,TGTGCCAGCAGCCGCGGGACAGGATTAAATCAGCCCCAGCATTTT,CASSRGTGLNQPQHF
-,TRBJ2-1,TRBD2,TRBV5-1,TGCGCCAGCAGCTCGGGACTAGCGGGGGGGAACAATGAGCAGTTCTTC,CASSSGLAGGNNEQFF
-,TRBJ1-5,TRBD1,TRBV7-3,TGTGCCAGCAGCTATCGAAATACAGGGGCCGACTATGATACTAGCAATCAGCCCCAGCATTTT,CASSYRNTGADYDTSNQPQHF
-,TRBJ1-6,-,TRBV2,TGTGCCAGCAAGCCTATGTCAGGGGAGTCACCCCTCCACTTT,CASKPMSGESPLHF
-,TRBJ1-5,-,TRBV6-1,TGTGCCAGCACAAAACAGCCTAATAGCAATCAGCCCCAGCATTTT,CASTKQPNSNQPQHF
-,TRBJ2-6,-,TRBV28,TGTGCCAGCAGGGTGACAGGAGTCTCTGGGGCCAACGTCCTGACTTTC,CASRVTGVSGANVLTF
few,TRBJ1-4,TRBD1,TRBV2,TGTGCCAGCAGTGGACAGGGGGGGGGTGAAAAACTGTTTTTT,CASSGQGGGEKLFF
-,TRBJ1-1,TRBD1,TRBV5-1,TGCGCCAGCAGCCCCTTGGGACAGCAGAACACTGAAGCTTTCTTT,CASSPLGQQNTEAFF
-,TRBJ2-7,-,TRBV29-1,TGCAGCGTGGACAATGGCTTCGGGGGCGAGCAGTACTTC,CSVDNGFGGEQYF
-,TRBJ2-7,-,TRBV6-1,TGTGCCAGCAGTGAACGGGGCTACGAGCAGTACTTC,CASSERGYEQYF
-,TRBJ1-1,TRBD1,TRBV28,TGTGCCAGCAGAATACAGGGGGCTGAAGCTTTCTTT,CASRIQGAEAFF
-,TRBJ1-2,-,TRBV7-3,TGTGCCAGCAGCCCCTCGCGGGGACCCAACTATGGCTACACCTTC,CASSPSRGPNYGYTF
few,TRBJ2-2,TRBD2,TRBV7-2,TGTGCCAGCAGCAGGGCGGGGGGGAACACCGGGGAGCTGTTTTTT,CASSRAGGNTGELFF
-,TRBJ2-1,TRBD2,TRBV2,TGTGCCAGCAGTCCACTAGCGGGAGGTCCCTCGGGGAATGAGCAGTTCTTC,CASSPLAGGPSGNEQFF
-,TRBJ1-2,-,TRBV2,TGTGCCAGCAGTCGGACAGATGATAACTATGGCTACACCTTC,CASSRTDDNYGYTF
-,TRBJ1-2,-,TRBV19,TGTGCCAGTAAGGGCGGGACGGCCTATGGCTACACCTTC,CASKGGTAYGYTF
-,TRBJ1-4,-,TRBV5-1,TGCGCCAGCAGCCCGGGGGGTGCCCTCAATGAAAAACTGTTTTTT,CASSPGGALNEKLFF
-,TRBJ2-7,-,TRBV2,TGTGCCAGCAAGGAGGAGGGTCCAACCTACGAGCAGTACTTC,CASKEEGPTYEQYF
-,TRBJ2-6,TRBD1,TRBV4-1,TGCGCCAGCAGCCAAGGTTCAGGGGGTACTGGGGCCAACGGCCTGACTTTC,CASSQGSGGTGANGLTF
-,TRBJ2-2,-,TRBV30,TGTGCCTCCACTATGGTTATGACCGGGGAGCTGTTTTTT,CASTMVMTGELFF
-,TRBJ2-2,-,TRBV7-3,TGTGCCAGCAGCTCCGGGGGATTTGCGAACACCGGGGAGCTGTTTTTT,CASSSGGFANTGELFF
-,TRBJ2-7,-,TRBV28,TGTGCCACCGGGGGACAGATATTGTACGAGCAGTACTTC,CATGGQILYEQYF
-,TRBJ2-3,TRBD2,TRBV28,TGTGCCAGCAGTTTCGGGGGGGGCACAGATACGCAGTATTTT,CASSFGGGTDTQYF
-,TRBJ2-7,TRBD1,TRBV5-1,TGCGCCAGCTCCCCCTGGGGACAGAGCTACGAGCAGTACTTC,CASSPWGQSYEQYF
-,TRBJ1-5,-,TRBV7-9,TGTTCCAGCAGCTTCGGGGGGGCGTTGCAGCCCCAGCATTTT,CSSSFGGALQPQHF
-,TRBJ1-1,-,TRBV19,TGTGCCAGTAGTACCCGACAATTGAACACTGAAGCTTTCTTT,CASSTRQLNTEAFF
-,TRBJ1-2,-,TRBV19,TGTGCCAGTAGCCCCGAGGATAGTGGCTACACCTTC,CASSPEDSGYTF